This entry features one TCR beta chain sequence. This entry belongs to a study of blood T cell repertoires in COVID-19. Some clones are missing from TCRdb's copy, which holds only in-frame ones; the method was immunoSEQ multiplex PCR. Of about 70,000 clones listed, approximately 79% were seen once; the top ten hold 5.5% to 7%. The V gene's germline CDR1 is SGHRS and CDR2 YFSETQ. The CDR3 is 15 residues long. V gave up 1 base and J gave up 8 bases; unmatched junction bases: 7. The specimen was peripheral blood. V usage is TRBV5-1 and J usage is TRBJ2-1, with 9 nucleotides matching TRBD2. This TCR came from a woman in her sixties or seventies with acute or convalescent COVID-19. CDR3 coding DNA: TGCGCCAGCAGCTTGAACAGCGGGGGGAGCGATGAGCAGTTCTTC. Amino acids: CASSLNSGGSDEQFF.